A selection of T cell receptor beta chains follows, all from one sample in a study of blood T cell repertoires in COVID-19. Libraries were prepared by immunoSEQ multiplex PCR; TCRdb keeps only in-frame clonotypes and omits some of them. Among 300,000 to 400,000 clones listed, 80% to 90% were seen once. Sequences were obtained from peripheral blood. Receptors originate from a man under 40 with active or convalescent COVID-19. Both conserved end residues are part of each CDR3. The order of the fields is clone size, V gene, D gene, J gene, CDR3 protein, CDR3 DNA. D genes are given only for firm matches. A row's size may be missing; if present it is once, few, many or a size class.

>NA|TRBV7-6|NA|TRBJ1-6
CASSRSAAGLNNSPLHF
TGTGCCAGCAGCCGCTCGGCGGCCGGGTTGAATAATTCACCCCTCCACTTT
>NA|TRBV29-1|NA|TRBJ1-2
CSVAGTQYGYTF
TGCAGCGTGGCCGGGACACAATATGGCTACACCTTC
>once|TRBV24-1|NA|TRBJ1-6
CATSDSRQGKNSPLHF
TGTGCCACCAGTGATTCTCGGCAGGGAAAGAATTCACCCCTCCACTTT
>NA|TRBV6-5|NA|TRBJ1-1
CASRTVNTEAFF
TGTGCCAGCCGGACAGTGAACACTGAAGCTTTCTTT
>NA|TRBV28|NA|TRBJ2-3
CASRGLEDTQYF
TGTGCCAGCCGCGGGCTGGAGGATACGCAGTATTTT
>once|TRBV11-3|TRBD2|TRBJ2-1
CASSPRGFSGGPNEQFF
TGTGCCAGCAGCCCCCGGGGTTTTAGCGGGGGCCCCAATGAGCAGTTCTTC
>NA|TRBV11-2|TRBD1|TRBJ2-7
CASSSDTGARGYEQYF
TGTGCCAGCAGCTCAGATACAGGGGCCAGGGGCTACGAGCAGTACTTC
>NA|TRBV29-1|NA|TRBJ1-5
CSVGSENQPQHF
TGCAGCGTGGGCAGCGAAAATCAGCCCCAGCATTTT
>NA|TRBV12-5|NA|TRBJ1-3
CASGFPTGSGNTIYF
TGTGCTAGTGGTTTCCCCACAGGGTCTGGAAACACCATATATTTT
>NA|TRBV19|NA|TRBJ2-7
CASSGLAAVEQYF
TGTGCCAGTAGTGGACTCGCTGCGGTCGAGCAGTACTTC
>NA|TRBV7-2|NA|TRBJ1-2
CASSPRRQAYGYTF
TGTGCCAGCAGCCCCAGGCGCCAGGCCTATGGCTACACCTTC
>NA|TRBV21-1|NA|TRBJ1-1
CASSKAPFTGSGAEAFF
TGTGCCAGCAGCAAAGCCCCCTTTACAGGGTCTGGCGCTGAAGCTTTCTTT
>NA|TRBV5-1|NA|TRBJ1-3
CASRETAGNTIYF
TGCGCCAGCAGGGAGACAGCTGGAAACACCATATATTTT
>NA|TRBV5-8|TRBD2|TRBJ2-5
CASSSAPSGVTGTQYF
TGTGCCAGCAGCTCCGCCCCTAGCGGGGTGACCGGGACCCAGTACTTC
>NA|TRBV7-2|NA|TRBJ1-2
CASSLVRLGLNYGYTF
TGTGCCAGCAGCTTAGTCCGCCTGGGCCTAAACTATGGCTACACCTTC
>NA|TRBV19|NA|TRBJ2-7
CASTLSFGDTKYEQYF
TGTGCCAGTACCCTCTCCTTTGGGGACACTAAATACGAGCAGTACTTC
>NA|TRBV7-3|TRBD1|TRBJ2-1
CASSLSGTGYNEQFF
TGTGCCAGCAGCTTAAGCGGGACAGGCTACAATGAGCAGTTCTTC
>NA|TRBV27|NA|TRBJ1-3
CASSFGSSGNTIYF
TGTGCCAGCAGTTTTGGGAGCTCTGGAAACACCATATATTTT
>NA|TRBV28|NA|TRBJ1-4
CASSLSGAPTNEKLFF
TGTGCCAGCAGCTTATCAGGGGCTCCAACTAATGAAAAACTGTTTTTT
>NA|TRBV19|NA|TRBJ2-7
CASSGLASYAYEQYF
TGTGCCAGTAGTGGATTAGCATCCTACGCCTACGAGCAGTACTTC
>once|TRBV3-1/TRBV3-2|NA|TRBJ2-6
CASSPTSGLGGGANVLTF
TGTGCCAGCAGCCCTACGTCGGGACTGGGAGGTGGGGCCAACGTCCTGACTTTC
>NA|TRBV18|NA|TRBJ1-2
CASSPQYARGYGYTF
TGTGCCAGCTCACCACAATACGCCCGCGGCTATGGCTACACCTTC
>NA|TRBV29-1|NA|TRBJ1-2
CSVESPENIGGYTF
TGCAGCGTTGAATCCCCGGAGAACATAGGAGGCTACACCTTC
>once|TRBV19|TRBD1|TRBJ1-5
CASSISQGGRQPQHF
TGTGCCAGTAGTATCTCGCAGGGGGGTCGTCAGCCCCAGCATTTT
>NA|TRBV30|NA|TRBJ1-2
CAWSSGGRDGYTF
TGTGCCTGGAGTTCTGGGGGCCGGGATGGCTACACCTTC
>NA|TRBV10-2|TRBD2|TRBJ2-7
CASSHGLAGGRYEQYF
TGCGCCAGCAGTCATGGCTTAGCGGGAGGGCGTTACGAGCAGTACTTC
>NA|TRBV3-1/TRBV3-2|NA|TRBJ1-2
CASSQDGGARGYTF
TGTGCCAGCAGCCAAGATGGGGGGGCTCGGGGCTACACCTTC
>once|TRBV28|TRBD2|TRBJ2-1
CASSPGGGSSYNEQFF
TGTGCCAGCAGCCCCGGGGGGGGTTCCTCCTACAATGAGCAGTTCTTC
>NA|TRBV4-3|TRBD1|TRBJ1-1
CASSQRTGYGHEAFF
TGCGCCAGCAGCCAGAGGACAGGCTACGGCCATGAAGCTTTCTTT
>NA|TRBV30|NA|TRBJ2-2
CAALRAGELFF
TGTGCCGCCCTCCGGGCCGGGGAGCTGTTTTTT
>NA|TRBV28|NA|TRBJ1-5
CASKMGGNQPQHF
TGTGCCAGCAAAATGGGCGGCAATCAGCCCCAGCATTTT
>once|TRBV19|NA|TRBJ1-1
CASSVRDNTEAFF
TGTGCCAGTAGTGTCAGGGATAACACTGAAGCTTTCTTT
>many|TRBV27|NA|TRBJ2-1
CASSTPMGQAYNEQFF
TGTGCCAGCAGCACACCGATGGGCCAGGCTTACAATGAGCAGTTCTTC
>NA|TRBV11-1|NA|TRBJ2-3
CASSATLTLSTDTQYF
TGTGCCAGCAGCGCTACTTTAACGCTTAGCACAGATACGCAGTATTTT
>few|TRBV5-1|NA|TRBJ1-2
CASRDFLEGNYGYTF
TGCGCCAGCAGGGATTTCTTGGAGGGGAACTATGGCTACACCTTC
>few|TRBV28|TRBD1|TRBJ1-4
CASKPTGVPEKLFF
TGTGCCAGCAAGCCGACAGGGGTCCCAGAAAAACTGTTTTTT
>once|TRBV11-3|NA|TRBJ1-4
CASSSPTGGGQLQTNEKLFF
TGTGCCAGCAGCTCACCTACTGGGGGGGGTCAACTTCAAACTAATGAAAAACTGTTTTTT
>NA|TRBV10-3|TRBD2|TRBJ2-4
CAISESISGSGGNIQYF
TGTGCCATCAGTGAGTCTATTAGCGGGAGCGGGGGAAACATTCAGTACTTC
>NA|TRBV2|NA|TRBJ1-4
CASSRTWGETNEKLFF
TGTGCCAGCAGCCGCACTTGGGGGGAAACTAATGAAAAACTGTTTTTT
>NA|TRBV5-6|NA|TRBJ1-1
CASSFRVADTEAFF
TGTGCCAGCAGCTTCAGGGTCGCGGACACTGAAGCTTTCTTT
>NA|TRBV6-2/TRBV6-3|NA|TRBJ1-1
CASSSVGRFRAFF
TGTGCCAGCAGTTCGGTAGGGAGATTTCGGGCTTTCTTT
>NA|TRBV7-8|TRBD1|TRBJ2-7
CASSSGTGITYEQYF
TGTGCCAGCAGCTCAGGGACAGGAATTACCTACGAGCAGTACTTC
>many|TRBV5-4|NA|TRBJ2-1
CASSINSEQFF
TGTGCCAGCAGCATAAACAGCGAGCAGTTCTTC
>NA|TRBV12-3/TRBV12-4|NA|TRBJ1-4
CASTGDEKLFF
TGTGCCAGCACCGGGGATGAAAAACTGTTTTTT
>NA|TRBV5-6|TRBD1|TRBJ1-2
CASSPDRDYGYTF
TGTGCCAGCAGCCCGGACAGGGACTATGGCTACACCTTC
>few|TRBV19|TRBD1|TRBJ1-2
CASTLDRRHYGYTF
TGTGCCAGTACCCTGGACAGGCGACACTATGGCTACACCTTC
>NA|TRBV5-1|TRBD1|TRBJ2-2
CASSQTGASTGELFF
TGCGCCAGCAGCCAGACAGGGGCGAGCACCGGGGAGCTGTTTTTT
>NA|TRBV3-1/TRBV3-2|NA|TRBJ1-1
CASSRGQGGMNTEAFF
TGTGCCAGCAGCCGGGGGCAGGGTGGTATGAACACTGAAGCTTTCTTT
>NA|TRBV5-4|NA|TRBJ2-2
CASSFALTNTGELFF
TGTGCCAGCAGCTTCGCTCTAACGAACACCGGGGAGCTGTTTTTT
>NA|TRBV5-3|TRBD1|TRBJ1-1
CARSPGQENTEAFF
TGTGCCAGAAGCCCTGGACAGGAGAACACTGAAGCTTTCTTT
>NA|TRBV4-3|TRBD1|TRBJ1-2
CASSRTLTGLYGYTF
TGCGCCAGCAGCCGAACATTGACAGGGTTATATGGCTACACCTTC
>NA|TRBV30|TRBD1|TRBJ2-7
CAWSAPGQFFHEQYF
TGTGCCTGGAGTGCGCCGGGACAGTTCTTCCACGAGCAGTACTTC